This TCR beta chain was obtained from a study of Ad26.COV2.S vaccination and SARS-CoV-2 variants. As to treatment: about 20 received Ad26.COV2.S at low or high dose, single or two shots; several received placebo; per-sample allocation not given. Samples came from day 63 after the first vaccine or placebo injection. The ends lost 0 bases at V and 5 bases at J; junction bases unmatched: 2. Looked up from germline, CDR1 is SGHTA and CDR2 is FQGNSA. This CDR3 comprises 15 residues. Using immunoSEQ multiplex PCR, the repertoire was profiled, and TCRdb retains in-frame clones only, with some absent. The sample lists around 300,000 clones, about 89% occurring once.

The receptor comes from a person between 18 and 65 years old who received the Ad26.COV2.S COVID-19 vaccine or a placebo. The rearrangement links TRBV7-2 to TRBJ2-1; TRBD2 aligns across 9 bases. Sequencing was performed on peripheral blood, taken in a trial of Ad26.COV2.S vaccine versus placebo. The CDR3 region has the DNA TGTGCCAGCAGCTTAGCCGGGACTAGCAACAATGAGCAGTTCTTC. It codes for CASSLAGTSNNEQFF.